This T cell receptor (beta chain) emerged from a study of shared clonotypes between healthy human individuals. V was clipped by 5 bases and J by 2 bases; unmatched bases: 7. There are 16 residues in the CDR3. From germline, CDR1 is PRHDT and CDR2 FYEKMQ (reference sequence). The table came from immunoSEQ multiplex PCR; TCRdb's copy has only in-frame clones and leaves some out. The repertoire consists of roughly 2 million clones, with about 94% occurring once and the leading ten covering about 0.13%. The J gene is TRBJ2-3, the V gene TRBV13; 10 bases are shared with TRBD2. The sequence derives from a young man in good health. Material for sequencing was naive CD4+ T cells sorted from blood. Subset reported: CD45RA+ positively selected. CDR3 sequence (DNA): TGTGCCAGCAGCCCGCCTAGCGGGGGAGTCACAGATACGCAGTATTTT. Encoded protein: CASSPPSGGVTDTQYF.